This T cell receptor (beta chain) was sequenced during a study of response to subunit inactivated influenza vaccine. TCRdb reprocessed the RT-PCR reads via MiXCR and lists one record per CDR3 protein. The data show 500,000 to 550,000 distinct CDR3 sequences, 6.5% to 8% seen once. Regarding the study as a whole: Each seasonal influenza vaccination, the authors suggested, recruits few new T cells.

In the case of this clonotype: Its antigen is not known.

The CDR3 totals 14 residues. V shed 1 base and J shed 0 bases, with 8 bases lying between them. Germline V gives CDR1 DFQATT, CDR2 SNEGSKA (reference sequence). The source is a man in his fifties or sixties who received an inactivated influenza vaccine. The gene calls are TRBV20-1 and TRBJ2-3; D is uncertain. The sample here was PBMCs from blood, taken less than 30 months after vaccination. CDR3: CSARGPASTDTQYF. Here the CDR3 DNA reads TGCAGTGCTAGAGGGCCGGCCAGCACAGATACGCAGTATTTT.